This T cell receptor (beta chain) was captured by sequencing in a study of Graves' ophthalmopathy and Graves' hyperthyroidism. About the study: Being free of ophthalmopathy for 18 months of follow-up defined stable hyperthyroidism. The study's findings and limits: Blood also held most thyroid clonotypes expanded above 0.001 frequency.

Comments on this clonotype: Its antigen is as yet unknown.

Clinicians made diagnoses from clinical symptoms, serum thyroxine, TRAb, thyroid ultrasound and orbital computed tomography. The CDR3 is 11 residues long. J was trimmed by 4 bases and V by 8 bases; bases with no gene match: 4. Germline-derived CDR1 and CDR2 are SQVTM and ANQGSEA. RNA transcripts provided the template for amplifying TCR beta CDR3 regions. HTBI primers were used in a first-round RT-PCR, which preceded a second-round multiplex PCR. TCRdb used MiXCR to reprocess the multiplex PCR reads, holding one entry per CDR3 protein. Here the sample spans about 550,000 distinct CDR3 sequences, less than 45% being singletons.

This chain connects TRBV29-1 to TRBJ1-1; 7 bases map to TRBD1. The sequence derives from an adult man with Graves' hyperthyroidism. Sequenced material: peripheral blood or thyroid tissue (not recorded which). The CDR3 loop is CSSRQGTEAFF. CDR3 nucleotide sequence: TGCAGCAGTCGACAGGGCACTGAAGCTTTCTTT.